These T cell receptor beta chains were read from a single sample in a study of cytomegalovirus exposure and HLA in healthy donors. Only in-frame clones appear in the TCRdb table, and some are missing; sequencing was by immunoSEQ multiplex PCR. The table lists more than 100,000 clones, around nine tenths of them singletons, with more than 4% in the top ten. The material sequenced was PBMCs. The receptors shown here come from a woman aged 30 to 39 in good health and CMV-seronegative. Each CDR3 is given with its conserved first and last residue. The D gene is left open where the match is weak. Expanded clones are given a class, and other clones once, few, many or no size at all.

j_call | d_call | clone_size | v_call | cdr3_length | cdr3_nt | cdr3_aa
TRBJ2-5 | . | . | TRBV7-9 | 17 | TGTGCCAGCAGCTTAGGAGTAGGTGGGGCTCGGGAAGAGACCCAGTACTTC | CASSLGVGGAREETQYF
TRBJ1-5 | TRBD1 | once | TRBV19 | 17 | TGTGCCAGTAGTGTTCTCCGGGACAGCTTTAGCAATCAGCCCCAGCATTTT | CASSVLRDSFSNQPQHF
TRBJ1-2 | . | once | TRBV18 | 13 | TGTGCCAGCTCAAACGGTCCTAACTATGGCTACACCTTC | CASSNGPNYGYTF
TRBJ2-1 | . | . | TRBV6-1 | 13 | TGTGCCAGCAGCTTTACAGGATACAATGAGCAGTTCTTC | CASSFTGYNEQFF
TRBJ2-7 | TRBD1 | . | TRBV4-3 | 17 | TGCGCCAGCAGCCAAGACTCACCCGGGACAGGTAACTACGAGCAGTACTTC | CASSQDSPGTGNYEQYF
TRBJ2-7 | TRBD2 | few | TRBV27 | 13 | TGTGCCAGCAGTTGGACTAGCGGTGGCGAGCAGTACTTC | CASSWTSGGEQYF
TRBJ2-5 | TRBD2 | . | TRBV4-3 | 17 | TGCGCCAGCAGCCAAGAAACGGGAGGTCGGCGGCCGGAGACCCAGTACTTC | CASSQETGGRRPETQYF
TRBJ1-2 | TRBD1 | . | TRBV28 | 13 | TGTGCCAGCAGTTCCCAGGGGGACTATGGCTACACCTTC | CASSSQGDYGYTF
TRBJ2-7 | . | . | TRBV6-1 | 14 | TGTGCCAGCATTCGGGATGGTATTGGCTACGAGCAGTACTTC | CASIRDGIGYEQYF
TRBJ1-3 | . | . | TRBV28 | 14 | TGTGCCAGCAGCTTTAAAGGATCGGGGAACACCATATATTTT | CASSFKGSGNTIYF